This TCR beta chain was profiled in a study of long-term antiretroviral therapy in people with HIV (dated by TCRdb to 2021 to 2024). Notes on the research overall: The earliest samples were collected about a decade before the 2015 WHO recommendation for immediate ART, when ART was typically delayed until CD4 counts fell. Whether ART initiation and durable HIV suppression were associated with changes in peripheral blood TRB repertoire composition and diversity was tested in a retrospective serial study. A total of roughly 200 cryopreserved PBMC samples came from roughly 30 adults with confirmed HIV infection and were collected serially over a mean of about six years (range 1-12). Among the roughly 30 participants with HIV, eleven were female. No cross-contamination during QIAcube processing was shown when test extractions of a monoclonal T-cell line were performed alongside roughly 30 polyclonal samples.

Inclusion was restricted to participants for whom at least one PBMC sample before ART initiation and at least two post-ART samples were available. Every participant with HIV received treatment in the United States of America. Before DNA extraction, cryopreserved samples of about 0.95-11 million PBMC were thawed and then washed. At the time of the earliest PBMC sample, participants with HIV were aged between about 23 and 55 years. Each participant contributed PBMC samples from 1-4 timepoints before ART initiation and 2-8 timepoints after ART initiation, with a median of 7 samples. Serial HIV viral load, CD4+ T-cell count, ART history and demographic data were obtained for every participant. Using a Qiagen kit on a QIAcube, genomic DNA was extracted from unsorted PBMC, with samples processed in batches of 12. The paper's findings and limits, for the study overall: Because pre-ART samples had limited cell numbers, profiling was done on unsorted PBMC rather than on sorted CD4+ and CD8+ T cells. Expanded TRB clones identified before ART initiation dominated the repertoire across all time points, though the dominance fluctuated and decreased in many PLHIV after ART. Inferences about post-ART repertoire changes are limited because no data were available on ART adherence, viral resistance or therapy changes. Narrower CDR3 length ranges were observed in HIV repertoires than in controls, and an antigen-experienced repertoire with only a slight naive shift after ART was suggested by the network structure. Limited PBMC availability meant only the TCR beta chain was sequenced, without alpha chain pairing. The samples were dated from about 2003 to 2018, and the ART regimens that were used may be less effective than current ART regimens. Starting ART was linked to a significant rise in TRB diversity, yet even after long-term ART the diversity remained significantly lower than in transplant donor controls.

Sequencing of the TRB variable region was done with the immunoSEQ hsTCRB v3.0 assay at survey level resolution. The target sequencing depth for TRB was about 40,000-55,000 T-cell genomes per sample. TRB libraries were pooled and sequenced on an Illumina MiSeq using a v3 150-cycle kit. Processing in the source paper ran as follows. Repertoire analysis ran in R within a reproducible Nextflow workflow covering QC, data transformation and analysis. LymphoSeq2, an R package for AIRR-Seq data exploration, was used to implement custom analyses. A few samples that produced fewer than 5000 total TRB sequences were removed, so fewer than 200 HIV repertoires were analyzed. Among the roughly 200 retained HIV repertoires, approximately 61 were collected before ART initiation and 129 after ART initiation. Repertoires were downsampled to 5000 TRB nucleotide sequences, and summary statistics were averaged over 100 downsampling iterations. TRB sequences were retained for analysis only if CDR3 regions of at least seven amino acids were present. Diversity was assessed using a clonality score derived from Shannon entropy and using the Gini coefficient. In the repertoire networks, any two of the top 5000 CDR3 amino acid sequences were linked whenever the two sequences differed by an edit distance of one. Antigen specificity groups and MHC restriction were predicted for TRB CDR3 amino acid sequences with GLIPH2. To flag known associations with CMV, EBV, HIV or tissue antigens, CDR3 amino acid sequences were compared against VDJdb and McPAS-TCR. Pre-ART, post-ART and control groups were compared with Wilcoxon signed-rank tests and Holm-Bonferroni correction. TCRdb's version of the immuneACCESS table is confined to in-frame rearrangements and falls short of the full clone set. An unresolved V gene accounts for under half of the shortfall where checked; the remainder is of unknown origin. D and trimming come from the DNA, and the V and J calls and clone size come from that table. The sample table holds about 25,000 clones, of which around three quarters were seen once. Of the sample, roughly 11% is held by the ten largest clones.

The CDR3 runs 12 amino acids, cysteine and phenylalanine included. Only the CDR3 region is kept as DNA, spanning 36 bases read in frame from base 1. V drops 4 bases and J drops 7 bases, leaving 10 bases in between. The germline V gene yields SGHTA for CDR1 and FQGNSA for CDR2. In regard to this clone: The antigen this receptor binds is unknown. Base qualities were left out, and no much larger clone turns up one base away.

Specimen: unsorted PBMCs, collected 2.1 years after starting antiretroviral therapy. The receptor's source is a man aged 25-40 years with HIV. Recombination connected TRBV7-2 to TRBJ2-5, with the D gene possibly TRBD1 or TRBD2, each one fitting 5 bases. The bases are TGTGCCAGCAGCTCCCTGAGGGGGACCCAGTACTTC. This sequence encodes CASSSLRGTQYF.